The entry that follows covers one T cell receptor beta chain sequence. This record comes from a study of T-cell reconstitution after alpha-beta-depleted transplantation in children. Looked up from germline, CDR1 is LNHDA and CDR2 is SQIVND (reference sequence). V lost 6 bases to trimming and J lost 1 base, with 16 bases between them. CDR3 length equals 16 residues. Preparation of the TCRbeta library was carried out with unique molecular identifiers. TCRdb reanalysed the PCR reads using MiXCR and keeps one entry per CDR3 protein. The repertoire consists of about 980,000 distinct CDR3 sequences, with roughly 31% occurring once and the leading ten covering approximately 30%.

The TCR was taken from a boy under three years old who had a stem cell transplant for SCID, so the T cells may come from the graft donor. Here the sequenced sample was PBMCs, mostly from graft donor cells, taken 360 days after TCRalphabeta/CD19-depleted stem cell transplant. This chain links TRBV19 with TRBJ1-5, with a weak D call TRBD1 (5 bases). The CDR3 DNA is TGTGCCAGTAGCAGAAACGGGGACTTGAGCAATCAGCCCCAGCATTTT. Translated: CASSRNGDLSNQPQHF. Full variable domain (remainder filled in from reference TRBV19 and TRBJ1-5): DGGITQSPKYLFRKEGQNVTLSCEQNLNHDAMYWYRQDPGQGLRLIYYSQIVNDFQKGDIAEGYSVSREKKESFPLTVTSAQKNPTAFYLCASSRNGDLSNQPQHFGDGTRLSIL.